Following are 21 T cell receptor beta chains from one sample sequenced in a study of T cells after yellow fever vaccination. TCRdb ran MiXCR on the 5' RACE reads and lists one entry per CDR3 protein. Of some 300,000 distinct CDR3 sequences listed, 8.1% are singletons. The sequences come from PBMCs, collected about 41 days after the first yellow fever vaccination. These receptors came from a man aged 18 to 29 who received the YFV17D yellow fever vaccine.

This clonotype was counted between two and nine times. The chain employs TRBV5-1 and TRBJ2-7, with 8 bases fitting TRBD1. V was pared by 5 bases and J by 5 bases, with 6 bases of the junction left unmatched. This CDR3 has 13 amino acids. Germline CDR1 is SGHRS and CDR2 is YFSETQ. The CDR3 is CASSQTGVHEQYF. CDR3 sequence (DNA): TGCGCCAGCAGTCAGACAGGGGTCCACGAGCAGTACTTC.

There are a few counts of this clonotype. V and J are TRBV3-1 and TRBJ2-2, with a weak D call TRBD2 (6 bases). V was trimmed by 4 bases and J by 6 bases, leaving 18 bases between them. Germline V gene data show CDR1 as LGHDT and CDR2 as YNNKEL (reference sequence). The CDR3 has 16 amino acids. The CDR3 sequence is CASSPGLEALSGELFF. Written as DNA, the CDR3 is TGTGCCAGCAGCCCGGGACTCGAGGCTCTTTCCGGGGAGCTGTTTTTT. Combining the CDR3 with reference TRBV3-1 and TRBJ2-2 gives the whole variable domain DTAVSQTPKYLVTQMGNDKSIKCEQNLGHDTMYWYKQDSKKFLKIMFSYNNKELIINETVPNRFSPKSPDKAHLNLHINSLELGDSAVYFCASSPGLEALSGELFFGEGSRLTVL.

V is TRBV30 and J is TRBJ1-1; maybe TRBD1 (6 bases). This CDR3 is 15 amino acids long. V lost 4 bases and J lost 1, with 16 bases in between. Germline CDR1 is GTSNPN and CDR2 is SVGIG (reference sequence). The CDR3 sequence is CAWTRRGAANTEAFF. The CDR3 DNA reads TGTGCCTGGACCCGCCGGGGGGCCGCGAACACTGAAGCTTTCTTT.

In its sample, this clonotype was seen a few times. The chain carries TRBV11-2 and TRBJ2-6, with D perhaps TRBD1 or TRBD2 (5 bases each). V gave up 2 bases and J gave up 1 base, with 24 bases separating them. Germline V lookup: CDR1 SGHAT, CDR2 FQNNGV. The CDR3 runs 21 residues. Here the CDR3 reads CASSLQGGDDYVKSGANVLTF. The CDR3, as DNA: TGTGCCAGCAGCTTACAGGGTGGGGATGACTACGTGAAATCTGGGGCCAACGTCCTGACTTTC.

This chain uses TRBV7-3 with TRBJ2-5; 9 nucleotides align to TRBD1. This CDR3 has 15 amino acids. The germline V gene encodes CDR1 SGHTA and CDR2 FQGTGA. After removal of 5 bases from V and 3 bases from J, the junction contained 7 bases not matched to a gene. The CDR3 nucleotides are TGTGCCAGCAGCCCAACCGGGACAGGGAAAGAGACCCAGTACTTC. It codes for CASSPTGTGKETQYF.

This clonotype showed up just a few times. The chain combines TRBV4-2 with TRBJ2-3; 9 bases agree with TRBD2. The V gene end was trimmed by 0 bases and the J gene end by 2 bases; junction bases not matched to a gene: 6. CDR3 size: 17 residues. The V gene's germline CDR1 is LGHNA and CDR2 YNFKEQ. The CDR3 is CASSQDRSGGPTDTQYF. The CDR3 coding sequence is TGTGCCAGCAGCCAAGATAGAAGCGGGGGGCCCACAGATACGCAGTATTTT.

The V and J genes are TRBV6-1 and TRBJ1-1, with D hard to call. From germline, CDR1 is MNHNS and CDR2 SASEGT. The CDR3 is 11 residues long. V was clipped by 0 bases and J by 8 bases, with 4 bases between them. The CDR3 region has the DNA TGTGCCAGCAGTGAAGCAAGGGAAGCTTTCTTT. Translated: CASSEAREAFF.

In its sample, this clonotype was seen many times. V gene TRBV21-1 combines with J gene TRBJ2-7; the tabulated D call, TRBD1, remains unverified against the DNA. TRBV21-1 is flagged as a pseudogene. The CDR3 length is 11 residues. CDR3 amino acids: CASEGAHEQYV. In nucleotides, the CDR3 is TGTGCCAGTGAGGGGGCCCACGAGCAGTACGTC.

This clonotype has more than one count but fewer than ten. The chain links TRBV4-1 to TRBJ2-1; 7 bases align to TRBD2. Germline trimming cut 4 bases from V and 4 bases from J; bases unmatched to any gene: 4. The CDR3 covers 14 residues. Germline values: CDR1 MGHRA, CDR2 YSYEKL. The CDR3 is CASSRVGGYNEQFF. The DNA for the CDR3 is TGCGCCAGCAGCCGGGTGGGGGGGTACAATGAGCAGTTCTTC.

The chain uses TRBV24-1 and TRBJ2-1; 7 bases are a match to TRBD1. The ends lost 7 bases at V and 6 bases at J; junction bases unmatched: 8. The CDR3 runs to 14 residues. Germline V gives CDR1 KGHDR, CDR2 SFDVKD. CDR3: CATSPDRVGNEQFF. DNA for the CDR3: TGTGCCACCAGCCCCGACAGGGTCGGCAATGAGCAGTTCTTC.

CDR3 coding DNA: TGTGCCAGCAGTTTAGGTCCTTCGGGAAATGAGCAGTTCTTC. It is translated as CASSLGPSGNEQFF. This chain links TRBV12-3 or TRBV12-4 with TRBJ2-1; weak D call: TRBD2 (5 bases). This CDR3 contains 14 residues. Trimming pared 1 base from V and 7 bases from J, leaving 11 bases between.

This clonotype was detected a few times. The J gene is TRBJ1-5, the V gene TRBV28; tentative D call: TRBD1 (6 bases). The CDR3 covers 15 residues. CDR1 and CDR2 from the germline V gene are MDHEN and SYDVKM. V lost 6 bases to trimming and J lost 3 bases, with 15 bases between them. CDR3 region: CASSHLGTPNQPQHF. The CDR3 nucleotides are TGTGCCAGCAGCCACCTCGGGACACCCAATCAGCCCCAGCATTTT.

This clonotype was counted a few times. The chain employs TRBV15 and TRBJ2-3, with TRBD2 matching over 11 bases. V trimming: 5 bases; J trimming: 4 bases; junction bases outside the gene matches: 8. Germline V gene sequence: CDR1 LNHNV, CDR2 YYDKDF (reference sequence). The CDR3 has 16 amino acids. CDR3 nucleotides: TGTGCCACCAGCGGCACCTTAGCGGGGGGGCCAGATACGCAGTATTTT. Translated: CATSGTLAGGPDTQYF.

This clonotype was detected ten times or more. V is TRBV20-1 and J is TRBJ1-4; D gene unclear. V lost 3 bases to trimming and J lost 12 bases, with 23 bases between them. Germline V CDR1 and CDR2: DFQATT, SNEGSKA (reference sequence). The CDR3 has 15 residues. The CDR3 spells CSASQSRRVTSELFF. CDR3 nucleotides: TGCAGTGCTAGCCAATCCCGTAGGGTTACATCGGAACTGTTTTTT.

CDR3 in DNA: TGTGCCAGCAGTTTAGCGCCTCCGGGGTTCGGGCATGGCTACACCTTC. Protein: CASSLAPPGFGHGYTF. The V and J genes are TRBV12-3 or TRBV12-4 and TRBJ1-2, with D hard to call. The CDR3 totals 16 residues. V gave up 0 bases and J gave up 6 bases, with 17 bases separating them.

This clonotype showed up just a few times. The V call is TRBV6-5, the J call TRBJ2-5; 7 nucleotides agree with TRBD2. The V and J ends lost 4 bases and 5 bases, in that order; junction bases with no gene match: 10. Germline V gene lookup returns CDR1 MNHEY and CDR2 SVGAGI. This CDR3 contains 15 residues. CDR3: CASSSLFGGSETQYF. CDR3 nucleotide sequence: TGTGCCAGCAGTTCCCTCTTCGGGGGGTCTGAGACCCAGTACTTC.

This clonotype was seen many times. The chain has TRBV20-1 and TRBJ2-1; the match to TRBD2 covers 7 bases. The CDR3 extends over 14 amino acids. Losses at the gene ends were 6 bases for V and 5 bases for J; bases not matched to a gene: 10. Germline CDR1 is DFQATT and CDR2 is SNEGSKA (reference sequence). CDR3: CSALGGGGHNEQFF. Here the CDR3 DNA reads TGCAGTGCCCTCGGCGGGGGAGGCCACAATGAGCAGTTCTTC.

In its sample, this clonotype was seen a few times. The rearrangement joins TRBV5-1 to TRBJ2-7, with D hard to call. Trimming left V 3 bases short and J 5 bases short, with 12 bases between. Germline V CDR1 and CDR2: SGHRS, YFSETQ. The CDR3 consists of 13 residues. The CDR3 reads CASSSQPGHEQYV. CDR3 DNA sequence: TGCGCCAGCAGCTCCCAACCGGGCCACGAGCAGTACGTC.

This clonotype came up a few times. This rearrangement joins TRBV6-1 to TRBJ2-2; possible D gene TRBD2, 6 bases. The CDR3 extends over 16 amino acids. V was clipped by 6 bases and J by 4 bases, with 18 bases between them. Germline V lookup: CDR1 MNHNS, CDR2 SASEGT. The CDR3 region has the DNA TGTGCCAGCAGCCAGGTGTTCAGGGAGGTCACCGGGGAGCTGTTTTTT. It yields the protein CASSQVFREVTGELFF.

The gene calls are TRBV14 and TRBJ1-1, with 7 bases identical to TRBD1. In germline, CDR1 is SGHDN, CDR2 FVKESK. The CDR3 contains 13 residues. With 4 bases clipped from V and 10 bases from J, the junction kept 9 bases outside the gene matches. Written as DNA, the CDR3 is TGTGCCAGCAGCCTATTAACCCAGGGGGGAGCTTTCTTT. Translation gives CASSLLTQGGAFF.

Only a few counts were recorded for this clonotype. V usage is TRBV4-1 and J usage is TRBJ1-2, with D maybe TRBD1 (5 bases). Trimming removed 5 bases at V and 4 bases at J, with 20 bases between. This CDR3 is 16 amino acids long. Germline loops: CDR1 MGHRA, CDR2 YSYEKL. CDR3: CASSTPPGQGAYGYTF. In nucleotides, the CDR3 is TGCGCCAGCAGCACACCGCCGGGTCAGGGTGCCTATGGCTACACCTTC.